A selection of T cell receptor beta chains follows, all from one sample in a study of OX40 agonist ivuxolimab in advanced cancers. Generated by immunoSEQ multiplex PCR, the TCRdb table keeps only in-frame clones and is missing some. The sample carries 25,000 to 35,000 clones, about nine tenths recorded once. Material: CD4+ or CD8+ T cells sorted from blood, obtained in a trial of the OX40 agonist ivuxolimab. Receptors originate from an adult with an advanced solid tumor such as melanoma, head and neck, liver or kidney cancer. Both conserved end residues are part of each CDR3. The order of the fields is V gene, clone size, J gene, D gene, CDR3 DNA, CDR3 protein. The D gene is left open where the match is weak. Size tells how often a clone was seen (once, few, many) or the class of an expanded clone, and some rows leave it out.

v_call: TRBV7-9
clone_size: .
j_call: TRBJ2-4
d_call: .
cdr3_nt: TGTGCCAGCAGTTCTGGGGGTGGTGAGGCCAAAAACATTCAGTACTTC
cdr3_aa: CASSSGGGEAKNIQYF

v_call: TRBV13
clone_size: once
j_call: TRBJ2-7
d_call: TRBD1
cdr3_nt: TGTGCCAGCAGCCAAACGACAGGGCCGGGCGAGCAGTACTTC
cdr3_aa: CASSQTTGPGEQYF

v_call: TRBV9
clone_size: .
j_call: TRBJ2-3
d_call: TRBD2
cdr3_nt: TGTGCCAGCAGCGTAGCACTAGCGGGAGCAGATACGCAGTATTTT
cdr3_aa: CASSVALAGADTQYF

v_call: TRBV27
clone_size: .
j_call: TRBJ2-3
d_call: .
cdr3_nt: TGTGCCAGCAGTTTATCGGATACAAATTACCCAGATACGCAGTATTTT
cdr3_aa: CASSLSDTNYPDTQYF

v_call: TRBV7-9
clone_size: .
j_call: TRBJ2-7
d_call: .
cdr3_nt: TGTGCCAGCAGCTACACAGGGACGGGGAACTACGAGCAGTACTTC
cdr3_aa: CASSYTGTGNYEQYF

v_call: TRBV4-1
clone_size: few
j_call: TRBJ2-7
d_call: .
cdr3_nt: TGCGCCAGCAGCCAAGATGAGGGTGTGGGGGGCTACGAGCAGTACTTC
cdr3_aa: CASSQDEGVGGYEQYF

v_call: TRBV2
clone_size: .
j_call: TRBJ1-1
d_call: .
cdr3_nt: TGTGCCAGCACGGTCTCGGGCACTGAAGCTTTCTTT
cdr3_aa: CASTVSGTEAFF

v_call: TRBV5-5
clone_size: .
j_call: TRBJ1-4
d_call: .
cdr3_nt: TGTGCCAGCAGCTCCGGTGAGGGGAATGAAAAACTGTTTTTT
cdr3_aa: CASSSGEGNEKLFF

v_call: TRBV4-3
clone_size: .
j_call: TRBJ1-1
d_call: .
cdr3_nt: TGCGCCAGCAGCCAAGATTCTCTGAACGCTGAAGCTTTCTTT
cdr3_aa: CASSQDSLNAEAFF

v_call: TRBV27
clone_size: .
j_call: TRBJ2-1
d_call: TRBD1
cdr3_nt: TGTGCCAGCAGTTTAAGCTCGACAGGGGAAAATTACAATGAGCAGTTCTTC
cdr3_aa: CASSLSSTGENYNEQFF

v_call: TRBV21-1
clone_size: .
j_call: TRBJ1-4
d_call: .
cdr3_nt: TGTGCCAGCAGCCAAAACCCCCCGGGGGCTAATGAAAAACTGTTTTTT
cdr3_aa: CASSQNPPGANEKLFF

v_call: TRBV30
clone_size: .
j_call: TRBJ1-4
d_call: TRBD1
cdr3_nt: TGTGCCTGGAGTGAAACCCGGGACAGGGGCTTAGCAACTAATGAAAAACTGTTTTTT
cdr3_aa: CAWSETRDRGLATNEKLFF

v_call: TRBV6-5
clone_size: .
j_call: TRBJ2-2
d_call: .
cdr3_nt: TGTGCCAGCAGCCCGGGCGGGGAGCTGTTTTTT
cdr3_aa: CASSPGGELFF

v_call: TRBV15
clone_size: .
j_call: TRBJ2-7
d_call: TRBD2
cdr3_nt: TGTGCCACCAGCGACGGGACAGGGGCTAATCCGGGACTAGCGGGCAGCTCCTACGAGCAGTACTTC
cdr3_aa: CATSDGTGANPGLAGSSYEQYF

v_call: TRBV5-8
clone_size: .
j_call: TRBJ1-4
d_call: .
cdr3_nt: TGTGCCAGCAGCCTCCCTCGGGCCACTAATGAAAAACTGTTTTTT
cdr3_aa: CASSLPRATNEKLFF

v_call: TRBV29-1
clone_size: .
j_call: TRBJ2-1
d_call: .
cdr3_nt: TGCAGCGTTGACAGGGGCCGATCTTCCAATGAGCAGTTCTTC
cdr3_aa: CSVDRGRSSNEQFF

v_call: TRBV4-1
clone_size: once
j_call: TRBJ2-1
d_call: TRBD2
cdr3_nt: TGCGCCAGCAGCCAAAGTTTAGCGGGAAACAATGAGCAGTTCTTC
cdr3_aa: CASSQSLAGNNEQFF

v_call: TRBV12-5
clone_size: .
j_call: TRBJ2-1
d_call: .
cdr3_nt: TGTGCTAGTGGCCGCGGCGCGGGCCCCGGGGACAATGAGCAGTTCTTC
cdr3_aa: CASGRGAGPGDNEQFF

v_call: TRBV9
clone_size: .
j_call: TRBJ2-5
d_call: TRBD2
cdr3_nt: TGTGCCAGCAGCGAGGAGGCTAGCGGGACGGAGACCCAGTACTTC
cdr3_aa: CASSEEASGTETQYF

v_call: TRBV27
clone_size: hyperexpanded
j_call: TRBJ2-7
d_call: .
cdr3_nt: TGTGCCAGCAGCGGACACTCGGGGATCTACGAGCAGTACTTC
cdr3_aa: CASSGHSGIYEQYF

v_call: TRBV28
clone_size: .
j_call: TRBJ1-1
d_call: .
cdr3_nt: TGTGCCAGCAGTGCGGCGACAGACCTGAACACTGAAGCTTTCTTT
cdr3_aa: CASSAATDLNTEAFF

v_call: TRBV9
clone_size: .
j_call: TRBJ2-7
d_call: TRBD2
cdr3_nt: TGTGCCAGCAGCGTATCGGGAGGGCGGCCTGGAGAGCAGTACTTC
cdr3_aa: CASSVSGGRPGEQYF

v_call: TRBV27
clone_size: .
j_call: TRBJ2-1
d_call: .
cdr3_nt: TGTGCCAGCAGTTTAGGCAACAATGAGCAGTTCTTC
cdr3_aa: CASSLGNNEQFF

v_call: TRBV10-3
clone_size: few
j_call: TRBJ1-2
d_call: .
cdr3_nt: TGTGCCATCAGTGACTCCCGTCACGCCAACTATGGCTACACCTTC
cdr3_aa: CAISDSRHANYGYTF

v_call: TRBV9
clone_size: .
j_call: TRBJ2-1
d_call: .
cdr3_nt: TGTGCCAGCAGCGTGGGGCGGTCCTACAATGAGCAGTTCTTC
cdr3_aa: CASSVGRSYNEQFF

v_call: TRBV10-3
clone_size: .
j_call: TRBJ2-3
d_call: TRBD2
cdr3_nt: TGTGCCATCAGTGACGGCGGGAGGGCCACAGATACGCAGTATTTT
cdr3_aa: CAISDGGRATDTQYF

v_call: TRBV7-9
clone_size: .
j_call: TRBJ2-7
d_call: TRBD2
cdr3_nt: TGTGCCAGCAGCTTGGGACTAGCCGGGCACGAGCAGTACTTC
cdr3_aa: CASSLGLAGHEQYF

v_call: TRBV15
clone_size: .
j_call: TRBJ2-2
d_call: .
cdr3_nt: TGTGCTACCGGAGGGTTTGGGAACACCGGGGAGCTGTTTTTT
cdr3_aa: CATGGFGNTGELFF